This T cell receptor beta chain is drawn from a study of human T cells and chemical hapten exposure. Time point: patch test 1, 2 weeks after DPC sensitization. The treatment: therapeutic diphenylcyclopropenone sensitization with weekly scalp DPC. Blood draws came first, before each patch test. Germline V gene sequence: CDR1 SGHVS, CDR2 FNYEAQ. J was trimmed by 8 bases and V by 5 bases; bases with no gene match: 7. CDR3 size: 13 residues. TCRdb re-derived calls from the RACE reads in MiXCR, one entry per CDR3 protein. This table holds about 120,000 distinct CDR3 sequences, roughly 12% found once. The source of this sequence is a woman aged 45 to 65 with alopecia areata. Some clones in this sample may be carry-over from other donors' samples. The chain combines TRBV7-6 with TRBJ1-2; 8 bases agree with TRBD1. Sample: whole blood, taken in connection with sensitization to the hapten diphenylcyclopropenone (DPC). The CDR3 DNA follows: TGTGCCAGCAGCGTCGGACAGGGAGGAGGCTACACCTTC. This gives the protein CASSVGQGGGYTF. The whole variable domain, remainder taken from reference TRBV7-6 and TRBJ1-2, is GAGVSQSPRYKVTKRGQDVALRCDPISGHVSLYWYRQALGQGPEFLTYFNYEAQQDKSGLPNDRFSAERPEGSISTLTIQRTEQRDSAMYRCASSVGQGGGYTFGSGTRLTVV.